This T cell receptor (beta chain) was observed in a study of human T cells and chemical hapten exposure. As for the study in general: Slight volume differences across pooled libraries mainly accounted for varying per-sample TCR yields. Study conclusions and caveats: No shift was seen in TCRs above 1 in 1000 frequency with DPC sensitization.

This clonotype has a count of ten or more. The antigen remains unidentified. The library tagged individual cDNA molecules with unique molecular identifiers. In the authors' workflow: Sampled TCR counts reached a median of 95,638 per sample, with values ranging from roughly 20,000 to 750,000. MiXCR, applied by TCRdb to the RACE reads, yields one record per CDR3 protein. TCRdb assigned the V and J calls; the authors' analysis was not used. The table includes 50,000 to 70,000 distinct CDR3 sequences, approximately 6.5% detected once. Trimming pared 5 bases from V and 5 bases from J, leaving 12 bases between. The germline CDR1 and CDR2 sequences are SGHTA and FQGNSA. This CDR3 region has 13 residues. Time point: healthy volunteer bleed at 6 weeks. Extraction of total RNA was performed on unfractionated whole blood.

The TCR originated in a female donor in good health. Some clones in this sample may be carry-over from other donors' samples. The source material was whole blood. The chain joins TRBV7-2 to TRBJ1-2; D perhaps matches TRBD1 (5 bases). The CDR3, as DNA: TGTGCCAGCAGCCCACCGAGACAGTATGGCTACACCTTC. Encoded protein: CASSPPRQYGYTF.